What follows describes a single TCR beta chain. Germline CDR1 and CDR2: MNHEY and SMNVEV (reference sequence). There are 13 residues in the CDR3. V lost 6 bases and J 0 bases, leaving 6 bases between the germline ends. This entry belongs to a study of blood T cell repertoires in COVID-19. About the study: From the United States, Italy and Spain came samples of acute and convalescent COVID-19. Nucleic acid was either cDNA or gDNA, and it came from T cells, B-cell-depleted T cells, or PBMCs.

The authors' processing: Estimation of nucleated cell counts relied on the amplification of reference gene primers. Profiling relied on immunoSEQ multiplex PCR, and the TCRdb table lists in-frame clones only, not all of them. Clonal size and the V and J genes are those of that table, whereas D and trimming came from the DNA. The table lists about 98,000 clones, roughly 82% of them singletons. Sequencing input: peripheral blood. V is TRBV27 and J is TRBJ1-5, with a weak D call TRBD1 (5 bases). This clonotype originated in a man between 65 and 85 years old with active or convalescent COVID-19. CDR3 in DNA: TGTGCCAGCAGCAGGGTTAGCAATCAGCCCCAGCATTTT. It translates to CASSRVSNQPQHF.